A selection of T cell receptor beta chains follows, all from one sample in a study of T cell responses to AZD1222 COVID-19 vaccine. Assay: immunoSEQ multiplex PCR; the TCRdb copy retains only in-frame clones and omits some. The sample includes roughly 140,000 clones, about 93% of them seen just once. The sequences come from peripheral blood, collected on day 0 of AZD1222 vaccination. All receptors derive from an adult in good health. Both conserved end residues are part of each CDR3. A D gene is named only where the DNA matches it firmly. Clone size appears in some rows only: once, few, many, or a class for an expanded clone.

size: NA; D: TRBD1; V: TRBV5-5; J: TRBJ1-1; DNA: TGTGCCAGCCGGGGACAGGCCGCCCAATCGTTCTTT; CDR3: CASRGQAAQSFF
size: NA; D: NA; V: TRBV28; J: TRBJ2-3; DNA: TGTGCCAGCAGCCCGTGGGGGGAGGGCACAGATACGCAGTATTTT; CDR3: CASSPWGEGTDTQYF
size: NA; D: NA; V: TRBV7-9; J: TRBJ1-6; DNA: TGTGCCAGCAGCTTTCGGGGGGCTAATTCACCCCTCCACTTT; CDR3: CASSFRGANSPLHF
size: NA; D: TRBD2; V: TRBV2; J: TRBJ2-7; DNA: TGTGCCAGCAGATCAACGGGACTAAACGAGCAGTACTTC; CDR3: CASRSTGLNEQYF
size: NA; D: TRBD2; V: TRBV4-1; J: TRBJ2-1; DNA: TGCGCCAGCAGCCAGACCGGGACTAGCGGGTACAATGAGCAGTTCTTC; CDR3: CASSQTGTSGYNEQFF
size: NA; D: NA; V: TRBV10-3; J: TRBJ2-7; DNA: TGTGCCATCAGTGAGTCTGGACGGACGCAGTACTTC; CDR3: CAISESGRTQYF
size: NA; D: NA; V: TRBV16; J: TRBJ1-4; DNA: TGTGCCAGCAGCCAAAGACAGGCAACTAATGAAAAACTGTTTTTT; CDR3: CASSQRQATNEKLFF
size: NA; D: NA; V: TRBV7-6; J: TRBJ2-1; DNA: TGTGCCAGCAGCGCAAACCCCCAAGTCTCGACCTACAATGAGCAGTTCTTC; CDR3: CASSANPQVSTYNEQFF
size: NA; D: NA; V: TRBV18; J: TRBJ2-1; DNA: TGTGCCAGCTCAAGGACTCTAGAATACAATGAGCAGTTCTTC; CDR3: CASSRTLEYNEQFF
size: NA; D: NA; V: TRBV15; J: TRBJ2-3; DNA: TGTGCCACCAGCAGAGACCGGGTGGGATCTAGCGGCACAGATACGCAGTATTTT; CDR3: CATSRDRVGSSGTDTQYF
size: NA; D: NA; V: TRBV19; J: TRBJ2-2; DNA: TGTGCCAGTAGGAGGGAGAGGGGCGACACCGGGGAGCTGTTTTTT; CDR3: CASRRERGDTGELFF
size: once; D: TRBD1; V: TRBV6-2/TRBV6-3; J: TRBJ1-2; DNA: TGTGCCAGCAGTTACATCGGGACAGGGACCTATGGCTACACCTTC; CDR3: CASSYIGTGTYGYTF
size: once; D: TRBD1; V: TRBV29-1; J: TRBJ2-5; DNA: TGCAGCGTCCAACAGGGGGGTGGAGAGACCCAGTACTTC; CDR3: CSVQQGGGETQYF
size: NA; D: NA; V: TRBV24-1; J: TRBJ2-7; DNA: TGTGCCACCAGTGGGTCGACAAGCCTGACGGACTGGCAAATACGTGAGCAGTACTTC; CDR3: CATSGSTSLTDWQIREQYF
size: few; D: TRBD1; V: TRBV29-1; J: TRBJ1-2; DNA: TGCAGCGTTGAAGATTCCGGAGGGGGCGGTTATGGCTACACCTTC; CDR3: CSVEDSGGGGYGYTF
size: NA; D: TRBD2; V: TRBV7-2; J: TRBJ2-1; DNA: TGTGCCAGCAGCTTCAGGACACTAGCGTCCCAGAGCTCCTACAATGAGCAGTTCTTC; CDR3: CASSFRTLASQSSYNEQFF
size: NA; D: NA; V: TRBV5-1; J: TRBJ2-5; DNA: TGCGCCAGCAGCCTAACCCTTCGACAGGGAGGAGAGACCCAGTACTTC; CDR3: CASSLTLRQGGETQYF
size: NA; D: NA; V: TRBV20-1; J: TRBJ2-7; DNA: TGCAGTGCTAGTCCCCTTCTTCCAAACTACGAGCAGTACTTC; CDR3: CSASPLLPNYEQYF
size: NA; D: TRBD2; V: TRBV28; J: TRBJ2-1; DNA: TGTGCCAGCAATAGGGCTAGCGGTTACAATGAGCAGTTCTTC; CDR3: CASNRASGYNEQFF
size: NA; D: NA; V: TRBV2; J: TRBJ2-7; DNA: TGTGCCAGCAGCCTCAAGTACGAGCAGTACTTC; CDR3: CASSLKYEQYF
size: NA; D: TRBD1; V: TRBV28; J: TRBJ2-7; DNA: TGTGCCAGCAGTTTATGGGGGACAGGTCCCTACGAGCAGTACTTC; CDR3: CASSLWGTGPYEQYF
size: NA; D: NA; V: TRBV7-9; J: TRBJ2-3; DNA: TGTGCCAGCAGCTTAAGGGCAGGAGCTAGCACAGATACGCAGTATTTT; CDR3: CASSLRAGASTDTQYF
size: NA; D: TRBD1; V: TRBV19; J: TRBJ1-5; DNA: TGTGCCAGTAGTCGTGGGACAGGCCAAGGGGGCAATCAGCCCCAGCATTTT; CDR3: CASSRGTGQGGNQPQHF
size: NA; D: NA; V: TRBV27; J: TRBJ2-2; DNA: TGTGCCAGCAGTCCTATGTCCGGGGAGCTGTTTTTT; CDR3: CASSPMSGELFF
size: NA; D: TRBD2; V: TRBV7-2; J: TRBJ2-7; DNA: TGTGCCAGCAGCCCATCGACTAGCGGTCATTCCTACGAGCAGTACTTC; CDR3: CASSPSTSGHSYEQYF
size: NA; D: NA; V: TRBV7-2; J: TRBJ2-1; DNA: TGTGCCAGCAGCTTAGGTGGGACCCCGGGGGTCAATGAGCAGTTCTTC; CDR3: CASSLGGTPGVNEQFF
size: NA; D: NA; V: TRBV5-1; J: TRBJ2-5; DNA: TGCGCCAGCAGCTTGGCGTTAACACTCCAAGAGACCCAGTACTTC; CDR3: CASSLALTLQETQYF
size: NA; D: TRBD1; V: TRBV10-3; J: TRBJ1-1; DNA: TGTGCCATCACTAGGACAGGGACGAGGGACACTGAAGCTTTCTTT; CDR3: CAITRTGTRDTEAFF
size: NA; D: TRBD1; V: TRBV6-5; J: TRBJ1-1; DNA: TGTGCCAGCAGTAGACAGGGTATGAACACTGAAGCTTTCTTT; CDR3: CASSRQGMNTEAFF
size: few; D: NA; V: TRBV4-1; J: TRBJ2-4; DNA: TGCGCCAGCAGCCACCCAACGGGAGATAAAGGAAACATTCAGTACTTC; CDR3: CASSHPTGDKGNIQYF
size: NA; D: TRBD1; V: TRBV5-4; J: TRBJ2-2; DNA: TGTGCCAGCAGCTTAGGGGCAGGGGGACGGACCGGGGAGCTGTTTTTT; CDR3: CASSLGAGGRTGELFF
size: NA; D: NA; V: TRBV6-2/TRBV6-3; J: TRBJ1-2; DNA: TGTGCCAGCAGCCGCCACTCGAGGGATTTCTATGGCTACACCTTC; CDR3: CASSRHSRDFYGYTF
size: NA; D: TRBD2; V: TRBV4-1; J: TRBJ2-1; DNA: TGCGCCAGCAGCCAAGTGGAAATTGGGGGGGACGAGCAGTTCTTC; CDR3: CASSQVEIGGDEQFF
size: NA; D: NA; V: TRBV6-5; J: TRBJ1-2; DNA: TGTGCCAGCAGACTCGACGTACGCTATGGCTACACCTTC; CDR3: CASRLDVRYGYTF
size: NA; D: NA; V: TRBV28; J: TRBJ2-2; DNA: TGTGCCAGCAGTGGTCCGATCGAGGGGACCGGGGAGCTGTTTTTT; CDR3: CASSGPIEGTGELFF
size: few; D: TRBD2; V: TRBV5-1; J: TRBJ2-2; DNA: TGCGCCAGCAGCAAAACTAGCGGGACGAACACCGGGGAGCTGTTTTTT; CDR3: CASSKTSGTNTGELFF
size: NA; D: NA; V: TRBV4-3; J: TRBJ1-3; DNA: TGCGCCAGCAGCCAAGAAGGGGTAAACACCATATATTTT; CDR3: CASSQEGVNTIYF
size: NA; D: TRBD2; V: TRBV27; J: TRBJ2-3; DNA: TGTGCCAGCAGTTTAGACCTAGCGGCCACAGATACGCAGTATTTT; CDR3: CASSLDLAATDTQYF
size: NA; D: NA; V: TRBV28; J: TRBJ1-4; DNA: TGTGCCAGCGTCACAGGAAATCGGGATGAAAAACTGTTTTTT; CDR3: CASVTGNRDEKLFF
size: NA; D: NA; V: TRBV19; J: TRBJ1-5; DNA: TGTGCCAGTAGTATAGTACCATATGCTCCCCCTTATAGCAATCAGCCCCAGCATTTT; CDR3: CASSIVPYAPPYSNQPQHF
size: NA; D: NA; V: TRBV19; J: TRBJ2-3; DNA: TGTGCCAGTAGTATCGCGTGGGGCGGCTGGGGCACAGATACGCAGTATTTT; CDR3: CASSIAWGGWGTDTQYF
size: NA; D: TRBD2; V: TRBV6-2/TRBV6-3; J: TRBJ2-7; DNA: TGTGCCAGCAGCCCCAGGACAGCGGGAGGGTCGTACGAGCAGTACTTC; CDR3: CASSPRTAGGSYEQYF
size: NA; D: NA; V: TRBV7-9; J: TRBJ2-3; DNA: TGTGCCAGCAGCTTAGTAATTACAGATACGCAGTATTTT; CDR3: CASSLVITDTQYF
size: NA; D: TRBD1; V: TRBV30; J: TRBJ2-7; DNA: TGTGCCTGGAGTCAACCGGGACAGGGATTCTACGAGCAGTACTTC; CDR3: CAWSQPGQGFYEQYF
size: NA; D: TRBD2; V: TRBV28; J: TRBJ2-7; DNA: TGTGCCAGCAGTTTTCCGACTAGCGGGACATACGAGCAGTACTTC; CDR3: CASSFPTSGTYEQYF
size: NA; D: TRBD2; V: TRBV19; J: TRBJ2-7; DNA: TGTGCCAGTAGTTCAACTACTCCGACGGGGGGAGAGCAGTACTTC; CDR3: CASSSTTPTGGEQYF
size: NA; D: NA; V: TRBV6-5; J: TRBJ1-2; DNA: TGTGCCAGCAGTCCACAGCCGAACTATGGCTACACCTTC; CDR3: CASSPQPNYGYTF
size: once; D: NA; V: TRBV7-9; J: TRBJ1-1; DNA: TGTGCCAGCAGCTTTTTGACACTTGCGAACACTGAAGCTTTCTTT; CDR3: CASSFLTLANTEAFF
size: NA; D: NA; V: TRBV12-3/TRBV12-4; J: TRBJ2-1; DNA: TGTGCCAGCAGATTAACCGAGAGGAATGAGCAGTTCTTC; CDR3: CASRLTERNEQFF
size: NA; D: NA; V: TRBV28; J: TRBJ1-2; DNA: TGTGCCAGCAGGGACATAATAAGGAGTAACTATGGCTACACCTTC; CDR3: CASRDIIRSNYGYTF
size: NA; D: NA; V: TRBV11-2; J: TRBJ1-1; DNA: TGTGCCAGCAGCTTAATTGACAGCAACACTGAAGCTTTCTTT; CDR3: CASSLIDSNTEAFF
size: NA; D: NA; V: TRBV7-2; J: TRBJ2-5; DNA: TGTGCCAGCAGCTTTCCCCAGGCCGGGGCCTACCAAGAGACCCAGTACTTC; CDR3: CASSFPQAGAYQETQYF
size: NA; D: NA; V: TRBV6-1; J: TRBJ1-2; DNA: TGTGCCAGCAGTGAAGCGTCAGACTATGGCTACACCTTC; CDR3: CASSEASDYGYTF
size: NA; D: NA; V: TRBV3-1/TRBV3-2; J: TRBJ2-7; DNA: TGTGCCAGCAGCCAGGTTATCTACGAGCAGTACTTC; CDR3: CASSQVIYEQYF
size: once; D: NA; V: TRBV11-3; J: TRBJ2-7; DNA: TGTGCCAGCAGCTTAGCGGGAGTTTACGAGCAGTACTTC; CDR3: CASSLAGVYEQYF
size: NA; D: NA; V: TRBV14; J: TRBJ1-1; DNA: TGTGCCAGCAGCCAAGACCCGTACACTGAAGCTTTCTTT; CDR3: CASSQDPYTEAFF
size: few; D: TRBD2; V: TRBV27; J: TRBJ2-3; DNA: TGTGCCAGCAGCCCGGGACTAGCGGACACAGATACGCAGTATTTT; CDR3: CASSPGLADTDTQYF